This T cell receptor beta chain was recovered during a study of immune evolution from preneoplasia to lung adenocarcinoma. TCRdb keeps only in-frame clones here, not all; method: immunoSEQ multiplex PCR. The sample has 7,000 or so clones, around three quarters seen once. Trimming pared 0 bases from V and 0 bases from J, leaving 11 bases between. This CDR3 is 16 amino acids long. CDR1 is SGHAT and CDR2 is FQNNGV in the germline V gene. The V gene is TRBV11-2, the J gene TRBJ1-1, with no clear D. Sequencing was carried out using FFPE adjacent normal lung tissue. The sequence derives from a person aged 70 to 79 with lung adenocarcinoma. The CDR3 sequence is CASSLDRWSLNTEAFF. The CDR3, as DNA: TGTGCCAGCAGCTTAGATCGATGGAGTCTGAACACTGAAGCTTTCTTT.